These T cell receptor beta chains were read from a single sample in a study of blood T cell repertoires in COVID-19. Assay: immunoSEQ multiplex PCR; the TCRdb copy retains only in-frame clones and omits some. The sample lists 200,000 to 250,000 clones, around 84% occurring once. Sequenced sample: peripheral blood. The receptors shown here come from an elderly woman with active or convalescent COVID-19. The CDR3 runs from the conserved cysteine through the conserved F or W. A D gene is named only where the DNA matches it firmly. Rows may omit the clone size; those that give it use once, few, many or a size class.

NA,TRBV4-3,TRBJ2-7,TRBD2,TGCGCCAGCAGCCAAGAGGCGGGGGACCCCTACGAGCAGTACTTC,CASSQEAGDPYEQYF
NA,TRBV7-9,TRBJ2-7,NA,TGTGCCAGCAGCCTGTCGGAGTTCTACGAGCAGTACTTC,CASSLSEFYEQYF
NA,TRBV5-4,TRBJ2-7,TRBD2,TGTGCCAGCAGCCCGGGGGGGGAGCACTCCTACGAGCAGTACTTC,CASSPGGEHSYEQYF
NA,TRBV28,TRBJ1-3,NA,TGTGCCAGCCTAGAAAACAGGGCTGGAAACACCATATATTTT,CASLENRAGNTIYF
NA,TRBV7-9,TRBJ2-3,NA,TGTGCCAGCAGCTCCCAAGGGGCCCTGGTCACAGATACGCAGTATTTT,CASSSQGALVTDTQYF
NA,TRBV10-3,TRBJ2-2,NA,TGTGCCATCACCTCCTCAGGGGCGGGCACCGGGGAGCTGTTTTTT,CAITSSGAGTGELFF
NA,TRBV28,TRBJ1-2,NA,TGTGCCAGCACTCCGGGGGGGCCGGGCTATGGCTACACCTTC,CASTPGGPGYGYTF
NA,TRBV9,TRBJ2-3,NA,TGTGCCAGCAGCCCCCAGATTAGCAGTTTCCCAGATACGCAGTATTTT,CASSPQISSFPDTQYF
NA,TRBV5-1,TRBJ2-5,NA,TGCGCCAGCAGCAAGACTAGTGGGGTCGAGACCCAGTACTTC,CASSKTSGVETQYF
NA,TRBV6-5,TRBJ2-7,NA,TGTGCCAGCGGCCCTTCTCGGCAGGGCACCTACGAGCAGTACTTC,CASGPSRQGTYEQYF
NA,TRBV19,TRBJ2-3,TRBD2,TGTGCCAGTAGAACGACTAGCGGGGGGGCCCCAGATACGCAGTATTTT,CASRTTSGGAPDTQYF
NA,TRBV6-2/TRBV6-3,TRBJ2-5,TRBD1,TGTGCCAGCAGTTACCTGGGGACAGAACGGGAGACCCAGTACTTC,CASSYLGTERETQYF
NA,TRBV28,TRBJ1-1,NA,TGTGCCAGCAGTCTAACCCAGACAGAGCTGGGGGCTTTCTTT,CASSLTQTELGAFF
NA,TRBV7-2,TRBJ2-5,NA,TGTGCCAGCAGCTTAGATCGCGGAACCGGGGAGACCCAGTACTTC,CASSLDRGTGETQYF
NA,TRBV7-9,TRBJ1-1,NA,TGTGCCAGCAGCTCGACTGACAGACCTAACACTGAAGCTTTCTTT,CASSSTDRPNTEAFF
few,TRBV7-3,TRBJ2-1,TRBD1,TGTGCCAGCAGCTTAGGACCGGGACAGGGGGTAGATGAGCAGTTCTTC,CASSLGPGQGVDEQFF
NA,TRBV5-4,TRBJ2-5,NA,TGTGCCAGCAGCTTCGCGGGATACGAGGAGACCCAGTACTTC,CASSFAGYEETQYF
NA,TRBV19,TRBJ1-5,NA,TGTGCCAGTAAAGGGGAACAGGGTGGGCATCAGCCCCAGCATTTT,CASKGEQGGHQPQHF
NA,TRBV2,TRBJ2-7,NA,TGTGCCAGCTCCAACTACGAGCAGTACTTC,CASSNYEQYF
NA,TRBV6-2/TRBV6-3,TRBJ1-5,TRBD1,TGTGCCAGCAGTCCCAGGGACAGTTTGATCCAGCCCCAGCATTTT,CASSPRDSLIQPQHF
NA,TRBV19,TRBJ2-1,TRBD1,TGTGCCAGTAGTAGGGGGACAGGGGGATACAATGAGCAGTTCTTC,CASSRGTGGYNEQFF
NA,TRBV5-1,TRBJ2-5,NA,TGCGCCAGCAGCTTGGTGCCCAGCGGGCAAGAGACCCAGTACTTC,CASSLVPSGQETQYF
NA,TRBV7-3,TRBJ1-1,NA,TGTGCCAGCAGCTTAAACAGGCATAACACTGAAGCTTTCTTT,CASSLNRHNTEAFF
NA,TRBV6-5,TRBJ1-1,NA,TGTGCCAGCAGTACACTCTTGGGGGGGAACACTGAAGCTTTCTTT,CASSTLLGGNTEAFF
NA,TRBV30,TRBJ2-7,NA,TGTGCCTGGAGTCCCCACCGGGCGGGGCAGGACTACGAGCAGTACTTC,CAWSPHRAGQDYEQYF
NA,TRBV7-9,TRBJ2-5,TRBD1,TGTGCCAGCAGCCGGGGACAGGACAAGACCCAGTACTTC,CASSRGQDKTQYF
NA,TRBV9,TRBJ1-6,TRBD1,TGTGCCAGCAGCCCAACGACAGGGGGCAGTTCACCCCTCCACTTT,CASSPTTGGSSPLHF
NA,TRBV4-2,TRBJ2-7,TRBD2,TGTGCCAGCAGCCAAGATTGGACGGGAGGGCTCTACGAGCAGTACTTC,CASSQDWTGGLYEQYF
NA,TRBV5-1,TRBJ1-4,NA,TGCGCCAGCAGCTCCTTAGGAGCTGTTAATGAAAAACTGTTTTTT,CASSSLGAVNEKLFF
NA,TRBV10-1,TRBJ1-2,TRBD1,TGCGCCAGCAGTGCTCAGGGGGCGGAGCCCTATGGCTACACCTTC,CASSAQGAEPYGYTF
NA,TRBV3-1/TRBV3-2,TRBJ2-7,TRBD1,TGTGCCAGCGCCGGGACAGATGCCACCGAGCAGTACTTC,CASAGTDATEQYF
NA,TRBV6-5,TRBJ2-7,NA,TGTGCCAGCAGTTACTCCGCGACAGATGACTACGAGCAGTACTTC,CASSYSATDDYEQYF
NA,TRBV7-2,TRBJ2-7,NA,TGTGCCAGCAGCTTAGGTCAGGGGGGCTACGAGCAGTACTTC,CASSLGQGGYEQYF
once,TRBV15,TRBJ1-1,NA,TGTGCCACCAGCAACCACCCAGGGAACACTGAAGCTTTCTTT,CATSNHPGNTEAFF
NA,TRBV30,TRBJ2-6,NA,TGTGCCTGGAGTTCCTCGCGGTCGACTGGGGCCAACGTCCTGACTTTC,CAWSSSRSTGANVLTF
NA,TRBV10-3,TRBJ2-3,TRBD1,TGTGCCATCAGGGCACAGGGGGCCGCAGATACGCAGTATTTT,CAIRAQGAADTQYF
NA,TRBV5-5,TRBJ1-3,NA,TGTGCCAGCAGCTTGGGCAGCTCTGGAAACACCATATATTTT,CASSLGSSGNTIYF
NA,TRBV5-6,TRBJ2-5,TRBD2,TGTGCCAGCACTCGACTTATTCGGACTAGCGGGGACCAAGAGACCCAGTACTTC,CASTRLIRTSGDQETQYF
once,TRBV27,TRBJ2-1,TRBD1,TGTGCCAGCAGGACCACAGGGGCCTTTACCTACAATGAGCAGTTCTTC,CASRTTGAFTYNEQFF
NA,TRBV12-3/TRBV12-4,TRBJ2-1,TRBD2,TGTGCCAGCAGTTTAGATAGCGGGCCGGCGTTCTTC,CASSLDSGPAFF
NA,TRBV4-2,TRBJ2-3,TRBD2,TGTGCCAGCAGCCAATTAGTCGCTAGCGGGGGGTCTAGCACAGATACGCAGTATTTT,CASSQLVASGGSSTDTQYF
many,TRBV18,TRBJ1-2,TRBD1,TGTGCCAGCTCACCCGGGGACAGGGTGTATGGCTACACCTTC,CASSPGDRVYGYTF
few,TRBV9,TRBJ2-2,NA,TGTGCCAGCAGCGACCGACAGGAGAAAAACACCGGGGAGCTGTTTTTT,CASSDRQEKNTGELFF
NA,TRBV18,TRBJ2-5,NA,TGTGCCAGCTCACCAGAGGAGGGTTGGAAGGAGACCCAGTACTTC,CASSPEEGWKETQYF
NA,TRBV5-6,TRBJ2-6,NA,TGTGCCAGCACTCGGGGGTACTCTGGGGCCAACGTCCTGACTTTC,CASTRGYSGANVLTF
NA,TRBV19,TRBJ1-5,NA,TGTGCCAGTAGCTATAGCAATCAGCCCCAGCATTTT,CASSYSNQPQHF
NA,TRBV7-9,TRBJ1-6,NA,TGTGCCAGCAGCCGCCTACAGGCCTCCTATAATTCACCCCTCCACTTT,CASSRLQASYNSPLHF
NA,TRBV5-1,TRBJ2-3,TRBD2,TGCGCCAGCAGCTTGGCGGGGACTAGCGCCCTAAGCACAGATACGCAGTATTTT,CASSLAGTSALSTDTQYF
NA,TRBV15,TRBJ1-4,NA,TGTGCCACCAGCAGAGCCCTCCAGTCAACTAATGAAAAACTGTTTTTT,CATSRALQSTNEKLFF
NA,TRBV6-5,TRBJ1-1,TRBD1,TGTGCCAGCAGAACGGACAGGGACACTGAAGCTTTCTTT,CASRTDRDTEAFF
NA,TRBV27,TRBJ2-1,TRBD2,TGTGCCAGCAGTTCACCGGGACTAGCGGTCGATGAGCAGTTCTTC,CASSSPGLAVDEQFF
NA,TRBV4-2,TRBJ2-5,TRBD2,TGTGCCAGCAGCCGGGAAACTAGCGGGGGCCAAGAGACCCAGTACTTC,CASSRETSGGQETQYF
few,TRBV5-1,TRBJ2-2,TRBD2,TGCGCCAGCAACGTAGCGGGAGACCCTGGCGGGGAGCTGTTTTTT,CASNVAGDPGGELFF
NA,TRBV2,TRBJ2-7,TRBD1,TGTGCCAGCAGGCAAGACCGACAGGGCTCCTACGAGCAGTACTTC,CASRQDRQGSYEQYF
NA,TRBV19,TRBJ2-1,TRBD2,TGTGCCAGTAGTACGGGACTAGCGGTGAATGAGCAGTTCTTC,CASSTGLAVNEQFF